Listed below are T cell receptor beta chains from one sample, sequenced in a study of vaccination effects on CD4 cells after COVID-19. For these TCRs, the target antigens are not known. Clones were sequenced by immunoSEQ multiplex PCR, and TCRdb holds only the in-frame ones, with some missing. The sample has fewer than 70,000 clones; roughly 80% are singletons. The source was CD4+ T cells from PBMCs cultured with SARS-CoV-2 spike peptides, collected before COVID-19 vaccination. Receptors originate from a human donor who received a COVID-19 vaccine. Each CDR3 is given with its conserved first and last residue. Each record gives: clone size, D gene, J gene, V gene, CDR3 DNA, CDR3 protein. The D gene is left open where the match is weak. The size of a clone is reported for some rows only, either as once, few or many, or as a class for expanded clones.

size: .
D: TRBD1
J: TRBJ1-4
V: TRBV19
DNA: TGTGCCAGTAGTGACAGGGGGCGAGGTGAAAAACTGTTTTTT
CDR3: CASSDRGRGEKLFF

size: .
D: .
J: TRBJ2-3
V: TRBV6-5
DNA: TGTGCCAGCAGTTCCCAGGGGACATACACAGATACGCAGTATTTT
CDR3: CASSSQGTYTDTQYF

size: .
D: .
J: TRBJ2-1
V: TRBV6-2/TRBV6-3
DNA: TGTGCCAGCAGTTACGGTCCAGGATGGTACAATGAGCAGTTCTTC
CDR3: CASSYGPGWYNEQFF

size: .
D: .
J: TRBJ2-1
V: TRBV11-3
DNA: TGTGCCAGCAGCTTACGGGGGCGGAATGAGCAGTTCTTC
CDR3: CASSLRGRNEQFF

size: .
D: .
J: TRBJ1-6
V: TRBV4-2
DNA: TGTGCCAGCAGCCAAGCCTCGACCGCGGGTATAACTCTCCACTTT
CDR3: CASSQASTAGITLHF

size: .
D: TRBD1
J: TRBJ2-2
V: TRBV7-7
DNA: TGTGCCAGCAGCTTACCGGGACAGGGGACCGGGGAGCTGTTTTTT
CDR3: CASSLPGQGTGELFF

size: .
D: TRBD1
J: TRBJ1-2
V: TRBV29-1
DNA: TGCAGCGTTGAAGGGCGGGACAGATCGTTATATGGCTACACCTTC
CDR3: CSVEGRDRSLYGYTF

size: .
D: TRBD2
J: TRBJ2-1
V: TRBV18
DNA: TGTGCCAGCTCACGGACTAGCGGGGATGATGAGCAGTTCTTC
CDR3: CASSRTSGDDEQFF

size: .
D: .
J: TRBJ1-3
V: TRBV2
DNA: TGTGCCAGCAGTGTGGGGGGGTCCGCTGGAAACACCATATATTTT
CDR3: CASSVGGSAGNTIYF

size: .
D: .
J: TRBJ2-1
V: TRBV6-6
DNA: TGTGCCAGCAGCCCACCAGGCAGCTCCTACAATGAGCAGTTCTTC
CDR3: CASSPPGSSYNEQFF

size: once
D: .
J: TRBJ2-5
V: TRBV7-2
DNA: TGTGCCAGCAGCTTAGCGCGGTCAGCGGTGGAGACCCAGTACTTC
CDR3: CASSLARSAVETQYF

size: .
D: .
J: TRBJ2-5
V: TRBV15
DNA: TGTGCCACCAGCAGAGACCCAGGACAAGAGACCCAGTACTTC
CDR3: CATSRDPGQETQYF

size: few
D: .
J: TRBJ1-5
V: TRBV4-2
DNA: TGTGCCAGCAGCCAAGTCCCCCCTGAAGGGACCCTTTATCAGCCCCAGCATTTT
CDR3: CASSQVPPEGTLYQPQHF

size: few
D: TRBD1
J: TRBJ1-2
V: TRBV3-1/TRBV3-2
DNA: TGTGCCAGCAGCCAGGGGACAGTAACGGCCTATGGCTACACCTTC
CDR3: CASSQGTVTAYGYTF

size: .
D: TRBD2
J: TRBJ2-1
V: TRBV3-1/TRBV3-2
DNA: TGTGCCAGCAGCCCTAGCGGGGGGGCCCCCAATGAGCAGTTCTTC
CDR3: CASSPSGGAPNEQFF

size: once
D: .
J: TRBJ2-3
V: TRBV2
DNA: TGTGCCAGCAGTGGACAGGTGGCGCCTTTGGATACGCAGTATTTT
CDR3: CASSGQVAPLDTQYF

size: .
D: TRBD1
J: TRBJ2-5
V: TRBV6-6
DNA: TGTGCCAGCCGCGGACAGGGTTTAGAGACCCAGTACTTC
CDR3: CASRGQGLETQYF

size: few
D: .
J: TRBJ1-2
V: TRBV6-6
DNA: TGTGCCAGCAGCCACAGGGCTAACTATGGCTACACCTTC
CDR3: CASSHRANYGYTF

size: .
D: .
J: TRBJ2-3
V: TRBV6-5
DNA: TGTGCCAGGGAGGGGGATACGCAGTATTTT
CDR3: CAREGDTQYF

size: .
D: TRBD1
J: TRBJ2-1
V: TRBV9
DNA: TGTGCCAGCACCACGTTGGACAGGACCACCTACAATGAGCAGTTCTTC
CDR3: CASTTLDRTTYNEQFF

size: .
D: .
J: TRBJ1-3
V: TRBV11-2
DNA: TGTGCCAGCAGAACTCTTGACAGTTCACGCTCTGGAAACACCATATATTTT
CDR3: CASRTLDSSRSGNTIYF

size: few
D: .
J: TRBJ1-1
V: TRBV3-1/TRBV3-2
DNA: TGTGCCAGCAGCCCAGAAGGGACACCGAACACTGAAGCTTTCTTT
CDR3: CASSPEGTPNTEAFF

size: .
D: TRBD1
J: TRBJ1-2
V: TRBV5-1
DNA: TGCGCCAGCAGCTTGGCGGGACAGGGTGAATATGGCTACACCTTC
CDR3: CASSLAGQGEYGYTF